This T cell receptor (beta chain) derives from a study of T cells in Graves' hyperthyroidism and ophthalmopathy. This clonotype has at least ten counts. Each ophthalmopathy patient scored at least 3 on the Clinical Activity Score and at least 4 on NOSPECS grade, with duration under 3 months. PBMCs were derived from roughly 10 ml fresh peripheral blood. RNA transcripts yielded amplified TCR beta CDR3 regions. The primer set for the first-round RT-PCR of the TCR CDR3 was HTBI. TCRdb processed the multiplex PCR reads anew with MiXCR; each CDR3 protein has one entry. The sample comprises fewer than 400,000 distinct CDR3 sequences, around an eighth of which are singletons, and 25% to 30% rests with the top ten. Sequencing used blood. The sequence was collected from a man between 50 and 59 years old with Graves' ophthalmopathy.

CDR3 in amino acids: CASSLPKGDTQYF. The CDR3 coding sequence is TGTGCCAGCAGCCTTCCCAAAGGAGATACGCAGTATTTT. V usage is TRBV11-3 and J usage is TRBJ2-3, with D unresolved. Per germline, CDR1 SGHNT and CDR2 YENEEA. V lost 5 bases to trimming and J lost 5 bases, with 11 bases between them. The CDR3 totals 13 residues.